This T cell receptor (beta chain) came from a study of blood T cell repertoires in COVID-19. This CDR3 region has 11 residues. Germline V gives CDR1 SQVTM, CDR2 ANQGSEA. The V gene lost 7 bases and the J gene lost 7 bases, with 13 bases spanning the gap. In this sample, this clone turned up a few times. Libraries were prepared by immunoSEQ multiplex PCR; TCRdb keeps only in-frame clonotypes and omits some of them. This repertoire shows around 80,000 clones, approximately 80% found once; its top ten account for approximately 8.7%. The sequence was collected from a human donor in a cohort sampled during active COVID-19. The rearrangement uses TRBV29-1 and TRBJ1-1; a weak D match, TRBD1 (5 bases). The sample comprised peripheral blood. Here the CDR3 reads CSAVTAYEAFF. In DNA, the CDR3 is TGCAGCGCCGTGACAGCCTATGAAGCTTTCTTT.